Listed below are T cell receptor beta chains from one sample, sequenced in a study of post-analysis software for immune sequencing data. TCRdb ran MiXCR on the PCR reads and lists one entry per CDR3 protein. The sample holds fewer than 850,000 distinct CDR3 sequences, roughly 27% seen once. What was sequenced was blood. The receptors were sampled from a girl aged 10-17 years with multiple sclerosis. CDR3s include the opening cysteine and the closing phenylalanine or tryptophan. Not all rows give a size; the values are once, few, many and, for expanded clones, a class.

j_call	v_call	clone_size	cdr3_aa
TRBJ1-2	TRBV5-1	few	CASSTGQGYGYTF
TRBJ2-7	TRBV29-1	many	CSVEEVRTGGYEQYF
TRBJ2-1	TRBV7-9	many	CASSSDWSSSYNEQFF
TRBJ1-2	TRBV7-9	few	CASSLAAGSGYTF
TRBJ2-5	TRBV10-3	few	CAIKGGTEETQYF
TRBJ2-1	TRBV7-2	few	CASSLDRRDNEQFF
TRBJ2-2	TRBV7-9	.	CASSTARGGELFF
TRBJ2-4	TRBV5-6	.	CASSQTYPVAKNIQYF
TRBJ2-1	TRBV29-1	many	CSVQLAGASYNEQFF
TRBJ2-1	TRBV29-1	few	CSGATGVSPYNEQFF
TRBJ2-1	TRBV11-2	.	CASIGQTHYNEQFF
TRBJ1-2	TRBV7-2	few	CASSLSGRGGPVDYGYTF
TRBJ1-5	TRBV29-1	many	CSAQQGGEQPQHF
TRBJ1-6	TRBV12-3/TRBV12-4	.	CASRKGQKSSYNSPLHF
TRBJ2-3	TRBV7-4	few	CASSSALGATDTQYF